The entry below describes one T cell receptor beta chain. The sample comes from a study of blood T cell repertoires in COVID-19. About the research overall: There were acute and convalescent COVID-19 samples, and they came from the United States, Italy and Spain. In each case, the material was cDNA or gDNA derived from T cells, B-cell-depleted T cells, or PBMCs.

CDR3 size: 14 residues. Per the germline V gene, CDR1 is SGHDT and CDR2 is YYEEEE. Trimming took 3 bases from V and 0 from J; bases not matched to a gene: 3. The authors' processing: The authors estimated nucleated cell counts from reference gene primer amplification. Some clones are missing from TCRdb's copy, which holds only in-frame ones; the method was immunoSEQ multiplex PCR. The V and J calls and clone size were taken over from that table, and D and trimming were inferred from the DNA. Seen here are over 300,000 clones, 90% observed once, and the top ten hold 5% to 8.5%. The source is a man younger than 35 with active or convalescent COVID-19. The sequencing sample was made of peripheral blood. The chain links TRBV5-6 to TRBJ2-7, with TRBD1 identical over 7 bases. The CDR3 here is CASSWDRSSYEQYF. The DNA of the CDR3 is TGTGCCAGCAGCTGGGACAGAAGCTCCTACGAGCAGTACTTC.